The 18 T cell receptor beta chains reported below all come from one sample, sequenced in a study of blood T cell repertoires in COVID-19. Repertoires were generated with immunoSEQ multiplex PCR, while TCRdb's copy carries only in-frame clones and drops some. Counted here are roughly 250,000 clones, under 95% occurring once; the ten biggest clones make up under 2.5%. Sequences were obtained from PBMCs or T cells enriched from blood (not recorded which). Receptors originate from a woman between 18 and 29 years old who had recovered from COVID-19.

The chain carries TRBV12-3 or TRBV12-4 and TRBJ1-3, with D possibly TRBD1 on 5 matching bases. Trimming stripped 6 bases from V and 4 bases from J, with 10 bases between. CDR3 length equals 13 residues. CDR3 DNA: TGTGCCAGCAGATTTGACAGAGGAAACACCATATATTTT. Translation: CASRFDRGNTIYF.

The CDR3 reads CASSSGTSLSYEQYF. CDR3 bases: TGTGCCAGCAGCTCAGGGACTAGTCTCTCCTACGAGCAGTACTTC. The chain carries TRBV7-8 and TRBJ2-7; 8 bases map to TRBD2. Germline V gives CDR1 SGHVS, CDR2 FQNEAQ. This CDR3 comprises 15 residues. J lost 0 bases, V lost 4 bases, and 5 bases had no gene match. The complete variable domain, with remaining parts taken from reference TRBV7-8 and TRBJ2-7, reads GAGVSQSPRYKVAKRGQDVALRCDPISGHVSLFWYQQALGQGPEFLTYFQNEAQLDKSGLPSDRFFAERPEGSVSTLKIQRTQQEDSAVYLCASSSGTSLSYEQYFGPGTRLTVT.

The chain combines TRBV5-1 with TRBJ1-2; tentatively, D is TRBD1 (6 bases). V lost 5 bases to trimming and J lost 1 base, with 12 bases between them. CDR3 length equals 14 residues. CDR1 and CDR2 from the germline V gene are SGHRS and YFSETQ. The CDR3 reads CASSLGQHNYGYTF. The DNA of the CDR3 is TGCGCCAGCAGTCTAGGACAGCATAACTATGGCTACACCTTC. Combining the CDR3 with reference TRBV5-1 and TRBJ1-2 gives the whole variable domain KAGVTQTPRYLIKTRGQQVTLSCSPISGHRSVSWYQQTPGQGLQFLFEYFSETQRNKGNFPGRFSGRQFSNSRSEMNVSTLELGDSALYLCASSLGQHNYGYTFGSGTRLTVV.

A single count supports this clone. This chain joins TRBV4-2 and TRBJ1-2; 7 bases are a match to TRBD1. The CDR3 runs 15 residues. The trim removed 0 bases at V and 7 bases at J, leaving 8 bases unmatched. Germline V gene sequence: CDR1 LGHNA, CDR2 YNFKEQ. CDR3 in amino acids: CASSQDPSGTVGYTF. The CDR3 nucleotides read TGTGCCAGCAGCCAAGACCCTAGCGGGACAGTTGGCTACACCTTC.

V gene TRBV7-6 combines with J gene TRBJ1-2; D is possibly TRBD1 (5 bases). CDR1 is SGHVS and CDR2 is FNYEAQ in the germline V gene. This CDR3 has 17 amino acids. V was pared by 4 bases and J by 3 bases, with 21 bases between. CDR3 coding DNA: TGTGCCAGCAGCTCTGAAATGCACACAGGCTCCTACTATGGCTACACCTTC. Residues: CASSSEMHTGSYYGYTF.

The V gene is TRBV18, the J gene TRBJ1-5, with D possibly being TRBD1 (5 bases). Germline loops: CDR1 KGHSH, CDR2 LQKENI. The V end lost 2 bases, the J end lost 5 bases, and 10 bases lay between the germline ends. The CDR3 runs to 14 residues. As DNA, the CDR3 is TGTGCCAGCTCACCAGGGGCAGGAGATCAGCCCCAGCATTTT. Amino acids: CASSPGAGDQPQHF.

V and J are TRBV5-1 and TRBJ1-1; D might be TRBD1 (5 bases). The CDR3 is 15 amino acids. Trimming cost V 1 base and J 5 bases, with 15 bases left between them. The V gene's germline CDR1 is SGHRS and CDR2 YFSETQ. The CDR3 sequence is CASSLNGGSGTEAFF. In nucleotides, the CDR3 is TGCGCCAGCAGCTTGAACGGGGGATCGGGGACTGAAGCTTTCTTT.

The rearrangement uses TRBV11-3 and TRBJ2-2, with D possibly matching TRBD1 (6 bases). Germline CDR1 is SGHNT and CDR2 is YENEEA. There are 18 residues in the CDR3. Trimming removed 5 bases at V and 1 base at J, with 20 bases between. The chain's CDR3 is CASSAQLGDTWNTGELFF. In DNA form, the CDR3 reads TGTGCCAGCAGCGCCCAGCTGGGGGACACATGGAACACCGGGGAGCTGTTTTTT.

The CDR3 region is CASSFVRGSGELFF. The CDR3 DNA is TGTGCCAGCAGCTTCGTCAGGGGCTCCGGGGAGCTGTTTTTT. This chain connects TRBV7-3 to TRBJ2-2; possible D gene TRBD1, 6 bases. The V and J ends lost 3 bases and 6 bases respectively, with 11 bases between them. This CDR3 has 14 residues. CDR1 is SGHTA, CDR2 FQGTGA, per germline.

This chain uses TRBV19 with TRBJ1-5, with D hard to call. The CDR3 length is 16 residues. V gave up 7 bases and J gave up 1 base, with 17 bases separating them. CDR1 is LNHDA, CDR2 SQIVND, per germline (reference sequence). The CDR3 sequence is CASTAYGSLSNQPQHF. In DNA, the CDR3 is TGTGCCAGTACCGCTTACGGGTCTTTAAGCAATCAGCCCCAGCATTTT. The entire variable domain, with the rest obtained from reference TRBV19 and TRBJ1-5, is as follows: DGGITQSPKYLFRKEGQNVTLSCEQNLNHDAMYWYRQDPGQGLRLIYYSQIVNDFQKGDIAEGYSVSREKKESFPLTVTSAQKNPTAFYLCASTAYGSLSNQPQHFGDGTRLSIL.

V is TRBV5-1 and J is TRBJ2-1; 8 nucleotides align to TRBD1. With V trimmed by 4 bases and J by 1 base, 7 bases remained unmatched. This CDR3 is built from 16 residues. Germline V gene lookup returns CDR1 SGHRS and CDR2 YFSETQ. CDR3 loop: CASSQETGVSYNEQFF. The CDR3 DNA reads as TGCGCCAGCAGCCAGGAGACAGGGGTGTCCTACAATGAGCAGTTCTTC.

The DNA for the CDR3 is TGTGCCAGCAGTGGACATGAACGGTTGTACGAGCAGTACTTC. It encodes CASSGHERLYEQYF. This rearrangement joins TRBV27 to TRBJ2-7; the D gene is possibly TRBD1 (5 bases). The CDR3 runs to 14 residues. Trimming shortened V by 5 bases and J by 4 bases, and 15 bases separated the two germline ends. The germline CDR1 and CDR2 sequences are MNHEY and SMNVEV (reference sequence).

The chain links TRBV5-1 to TRBJ1-6; 10 bases are shared with TRBD1. The germline V gene encodes CDR1 SGHRS and CDR2 YFSETQ. There are 14 residues in the CDR3. V was clipped by 2 bases and J by 9 bases; unmatched bases: 2. The DNA for the CDR3 is TGCGCCAGCAGCTTCGACAGGGGGCTTTCACCCCTCCACTTT. Its protein product is CASSFDRGLSPLHF.

The rearrangement uses TRBV27 and TRBJ2-5; D not resolved. Germline V gives CDR1 MNHEY, CDR2 SMNVEV (reference sequence). This CDR3 has 15 amino acids. Trimming removed 7 bases at V and 4 bases at J, with 19 bases between. CDR3 amino acids: CASMPAYLQAETQYF. CDR3 sequence (DNA): TGTGCCAGCATGCCAGCTTATCTGCAGGCAGAGACCCAGTACTTC.

The chain recombines TRBV20-1 with TRBJ1-1; 7 bases agree with TRBD1. Germline V gene data show CDR1 as DFQATT and CDR2 as SNEGSKA (reference sequence). V was clipped by 3 bases and J by 5 bases; unmatched bases: 3. The CDR3 totals 12 residues. This CDR3 reads CSASAGGTEAFF. CDR3 in DNA: TGCAGTGCTAGTGCAGGGGGGACTGAAGCTTTCTTT.

CDR3 sequence reads: CASSSRRQGPYEQYF. The DNA of the CDR3 is TGTGCCAGTAGTAGCCGAAGACAGGGTCCCTACGAGCAGTACTTC. This chain uses TRBV19 with TRBJ2-7, with 7 bases fitting TRBD1. V shed 4 bases and J 2 bases; nucleotides not matched to a gene: 8. The V gene's germline CDR1 is LNHDA and CDR2 SQIVND (reference sequence). The CDR3 is 15 amino acids. The whole variable domain, remainder taken from reference TRBV19 and TRBJ2-7, is DGGITQSPKYLFRKEGQNVTLSCEQNLNHDAMYWYRQDPGQGLRLIYYSQIVNDFQKGDIAEGYSVSREKKESFPLTVTSAQKNPTAFYLCASSSRRQGPYEQYFGPGTRLTVT.

This sequence joins TRBV29-1 and TRBJ1-2, with D tentatively TRBD1 (5 bases). Trimming left V 4 bases short and J 1 base short, with 7 bases between. Germline V gives CDR1 SQVTM, CDR2 ANQGSEA. The CDR3 length is 12 residues. Here the CDR3 DNA reads TGCAGCGTTGGGGGGGGTAACTATGGCTACACCTTC. Protein sequence: CSVGGGNYGYTF.

The rearrangement uses TRBV2 and TRBJ1-4; D is unclear. Germline V CDR1 and CDR2: SNHLY, FYNNEI. CDR3 length: 14 residues. The germline V and J ends were trimmed by 10 bases and 0 bases, with 12 bases remaining between them. The CDR3 loop is CATSPGSTNEKLFF. The CDR3 DNA reads TGTGCCACCTCGCCGGGGTCAACTAATGAAAAACTGTTTTTT.